This T cell receptor (beta chain) emerged from a study of blood T cell repertoires in COVID-19. The overall study: Acute and convalescent COVID-19 samples came from the United States, Italy and Spain. PBMCs, B-cell-depleted T cells, or T cells were the source of the cDNA or gDNA that made up the material.

Seattle cases were enrolled at active infection and followed longitudinally. Original analysis: Reference gene primer amplification yielded estimated nucleated cell counts. Repertoires were generated with immunoSEQ multiplex PCR, while TCRdb's copy carries only in-frame clones and drops some. The V and J calls and clone size were taken over from that table, and D and trimming were inferred from the DNA. There are roughly 300,000 clones in the sample; approximately 87% occur only once, and approximately 12% lies in the top ten. This clone showed up just a few times. The clonotype originates from a young woman with COVID-19, enrolled during active disease. Material: peripheral blood.

CDR3 region: CASSIVGLTGELFF. The CDR3 region has the DNA TGTGCCAGTAGTATAGTGGGGCTCACCGGGGAGCTGTTTTTT. The V call is TRBV19, the J call TRBJ2-2; perhaps TRBD1 as D (5 bases). CDR3 length: 14 amino acids. The germline CDR1 and CDR2 sequences are LNHDA and SQIVND (reference sequence). V was clipped by 1 base and J by 4 bases, with 7 bases between them.